These 21 T cell receptor beta chains were all obtained from the same sample, sequenced in a study of blood T cell repertoires in COVID-19. Repertoires were generated with immunoSEQ multiplex PCR, while TCRdb's copy carries only in-frame clones and drops some. The sample holds some 80,000 clones, around 80% seen once. The sequenced sample consisted of peripheral blood. The receptors here all came from a woman in her 70s with acute or convalescent COVID-19.

The chain couples TRBV11-2 to TRBJ2-7; D not certain. Per the germline V gene, CDR1 is SGHAT and CDR2 is FQNNGV. The CDR3 loop spans 15 amino acids. V lost 0 bases and J 5 bases, leaving 14 bases between the germline ends. This CDR3 is CASSLDSPPGNEQYF. The CDR3 DNA follows: TGTGCCAGCAGCTTAGATTCCCCCCCAGGCAACGAGCAGTACTTC. The variable domain in full, with the rest retrieved from reference TRBV11-2 and TRBJ2-7, is EAGVAQSPRYKIIEKRQSVAFWCNPISGHATLYWYQQILGQGPKLLIQFQNNGVVDDSQLPKDRFSAERLKGVDSTLKIQPAKLEDSAVYLCASSLDSPPGNEQYFGPGTRLTVT.

V gene TRBV27 combines with J gene TRBJ1-1; 10 positions match TRBD1. Trimming removed 6 bases from V and 1 base from J; junction bases left unmatched: 17. The CDR3 has 19 residues. Germline V gene lookup returns CDR1 MNHEY and CDR2 SMNVEV (reference sequence). CDR3 loop: CASRHRRPGTGDSNTEAFF. CDR3 in DNA: TGTGCCAGCAGACACCGACGTCCCGGGACAGGGGATTCGAACACTGAAGCTTTCTTT.

The chain uses TRBV7-3 and TRBJ2-7; 7 nucleotides line up with TRBD1. V lost 5 bases to trimming and J lost 4 bases; unmatched junction nucleotides: 5. This CDR3 has 13 residues. Germline V gene sequence: CDR1 SGHTA, CDR2 FQGTGA. As DNA, the CDR3 is TGTGCCAGCAGCGGAAGACAGGGTTACGAGCAGTACTTC. Translated, it gives CASSGRQGYEQYF.

CDR3 DNA sequence: TGTGCCAGCAGCTTAGTATATCGGGGCTGGGGGGTGGATACGCAGTATTTT. Protein product: CASSLVYRGWGVDTQYF. The chain couples TRBV13 to TRBJ2-3; the D gene is possibly TRBD2 (6 bases). CDR1 and CDR2 from the germline V gene are PRHDT and FYEKMQ (reference sequence). The germline V and J ends were trimmed by 1 base and 6 bases, with 20 bases remaining between them. The CDR3 extends over 17 amino acids. The full variable domain, rest sourced from reference TRBV13 and TRBJ2-3, is AAGVIQSPRHLIKEKRETATLKCYPIPRHDTVYWYQQGPGQDPQFLISFYEKMQSDKGSIPDRFSAQQFSDYHSELNMSSLELGDSALYFCASSLVYRGWGVDTQYFGPGTRLTVL.

The chain carries TRBV5-4 and TRBJ2-5; TRBD2 agrees at 10 bases. V was clipped by 2 bases and J by 9 bases; unmatched bases: 10. The CDR3 has 15 residues. From germline, CDR1 is SGHNT and CDR2 YYREEE (reference sequence). The CDR3 coding sequence is TGTGCCAGCAGCTTATCTAGCGGGAGCGCCCAGGCCCAGTACTTC. Residues: CASSLSSGSAQAQYF.

The chain carries TRBV12-3 or TRBV12-4 and TRBJ1-1, with D possibly TRBD1 on 6 matching bases. This CDR3 comprises 13 residues. Trimming shortened V by 5 bases and J by 4 bases, and 11 bases separated the two germline ends. In DNA form, the CDR3 reads TGTGCCAGCAGTACACAGGGCAGCACTGAAGCTTTCTTT. It translates to CASSTQGSTEAFF.

The chain has TRBV27 and TRBJ1-2; 9 positions agree with TRBD1. V lost 5 bases to trimming and J lost 6 bases; unmatched junction nucleotides: 10. Per germline, CDR1 MNHEY and CDR2 SMNVEV (reference sequence). There are 15 residues in the CDR3. The CDR3 DNA reads TGTGCCAGCAGTAAGCCGGGACAGGGCTTTCATGGCTACACCTTC. Residues: CASSKPGQGFHGYTF.

This clone has only one observation. The rearrangement uses TRBV5-6 and TRBJ1-5; D uncertain. Per the germline V gene, CDR1 is SGHDT and CDR2 is YYEEEE. The CDR3 is made up of 14 amino acids. The V end was cut by 1 base, the J end by 7 bases, with 12 bases between. CDR3: CASSLNGAWQPQHF. The CDR3 bases are TGTGCCAGCAGCTTGAACGGAGCCTGGCAGCCCCAGCATTTT.

This clone was found a few times. The chain has TRBV11-3 and TRBJ1-1; a possible D gene is TRBD1 (6 bases). The CDR3 is 13 amino acids. V was clipped by 5 bases and J by 8 bases, with 15 bases between them. Germline V lookup: CDR1 SGHNT, CDR2 YENEEA. CDR3 residues: CASSLGAGQEAFF. In DNA, the CDR3 is TGTGCCAGCAGCCTAGGGGCAGGACAGGAAGCTTTCTTT.

This clone came up once. The genes are TRBV6-6 and TRBJ2-1; 9 bases fit TRBD2. V shed 5 bases, J shed 7 bases, and the junction held 6 bases outside the gene matches. The CDR3 length is 14 residues. Germline V gene data show CDR1 as MNHNY and CDR2 as SVGAGI (reference sequence). The CDR3 DNA follows: TGTGCCAGCAGTATAGCGGGAGCTATGAATGAGCAGTTCTTC. Amino acid sequence: CASSIAGAMNEQFF.

The J gene is TRBJ2-2, the V gene TRBV27; 8 nucleotides align to TRBD2. This CDR3 has 14 residues. The V gene's germline CDR1 is MNHEY and CDR2 SMNVEV (reference sequence). After removal of 2 bases from V and 9 bases from J, the junction contained 5 bases not matched to a gene. The CDR3 spells CASSLTGGARELFF. The CDR3 nucleotides are TGTGCCAGCAGTTTAACCGGGGGGGCTCGGGAGCTGTTTTTT.

The genes are TRBV7-9 and TRBJ2-7; 8 positions agree with TRBD2. V shed 8 bases, J shed 4 bases, and the junction held 10 bases outside the gene matches. The CDR3 has 14 amino acids. CDR1 and CDR2 (germline): SEHNR, FQNEAQ (reference sequence). The CDR3 nucleotides are TGTGCCAGCTCACCGGGGGGGGCGAGATACGAGCAGTACTTC. As protein: CASSPGGARYEQYF.

This clone was seen once. V gene TRBV19 combines with J gene TRBJ2-3, with D perhaps TRBD1 (6 bases). Trimming took 0 bases from V and 3 from J, leaving 13 bases between them. This CDR3 is 16 amino acids long. From germline, CDR1 is LNHDA and CDR2 SQIVND (reference sequence). CDR3 residues: CASSIETPTGTDTQYF. The CDR3 DNA is TGTGCCAGTAGTATAGAGACCCCCACAGGGACAGATACGCAGTATTTT.

Written as DNA, the CDR3 is TGCGCCAGCAGCCAAGGGACAACTAGCGGGAGTTATAGTGAGCAGTTCTTC. Its translation is CASSQGTTSGSYSEQFF. The V gene is TRBV4-1, the J gene TRBJ2-1, with TRBD2 matching 11 bases. After removal of 1 base from V and 9 bases from J, the junction contained 11 bases not matched to a gene. Germline V gene data show CDR1 as MGHRA and CDR2 as YSYEKL. The CDR3 consists of 17 residues.

The chain uses TRBV6-1 and TRBJ2-1, with D unresolved. V was cut by 2 bases and J by 8 bases, with 19 bases left in between. CDR3 length: 16 amino acids. The germline V gene has CDR1 MNHNS and CDR2 SASEGT. Written as DNA, the CDR3 is TGTGCCAGCAGTGAAATCCGTAGCTGGCAATTTTATGAGCAGTTCTTC. Its translation: CASSEIRSWQFYEQFF.

The V and J genes are TRBV12-3 or TRBV12-4 and TRBJ1-2; 9 nucleotides match TRBD1. The CDR3 consists of 13 residues. V lost 4 bases, J lost 7 bases, and 4 bases stayed unmatched. CDR3 DNA sequence: TGTGCCAGCAGTTCCGGGACAGGGACTGGCTACACCTTC. Translated: CASSSGTGTGYTF.

This clone was counted many times. The chain employs TRBV2 and TRBJ1-1; D possibly corresponds to TRBD1 (6 bases). This CDR3 is 13 amino acids long. Germline V gene sequence: CDR1 SNHLY, CDR2 FYNNEI. V shed 6 bases and J shed 5 bases, with 13 bases lying between them. CDR3 loop: CASSLQGETEAFF. The DNA for the CDR3 is TGTGCCAGCAGCCTACAGGGTGAGACTGAAGCTTTCTTT.

This clone was picked up a small number of times. CDR3 region: CSASTGTSFSNEQFF. The CDR3 coding sequence is TGCAGTGCTAGTACCGGGACTAGCTTCTCCAATGAGCAGTTCTTC. This sequence joins TRBV20-1 and TRBJ2-1, with 9 nucleotides matching TRBD2. The junction had 9 bases not matched to a gene; V was cut back by 3 bases and J by 6 bases. CDR3 length: 15 amino acids. Germline values: CDR1 DFQATT, CDR2 SNEGSKA (reference sequence).

J is TRBJ2-1 and V is TRBV7-8; D unclear. The V end lost 5 bases, the J end lost 0 bases, and 14 bases lay between the germline ends. Per the germline V gene, CDR1 is SGHVS and CDR2 is FQNEAQ. The CDR3 spans 16 residues. DNA for the CDR3: TGTGCCAGCAGCCACGCGTCCGCGGCCTCCTACAATGAGCAGTTCTTC. This sequence encodes CASSHASAASYNEQFF.

This clone was observed a single time. V gene TRBV6-6 combines with J gene TRBJ2-7, with D possibly TRBD2 on 6 matching bases. The CDR3 runs 14 residues. V gave up 2 bases and J gave up 5 bases, with 13 bases separating them. The germline V gene encodes CDR1 MNHNY and CDR2 SVGAGI (reference sequence). The CDR3, as DNA: TGTGCCAGCAGTTACGGGACTCCGTACGACGAGCAGTACTTC. This gives the protein CASSYGTPYDEQYF.

This chain uses TRBV5-4 with TRBJ2-1; D is possibly TRBD2 (6 bases). This CDR3 is 17 amino acids long. Germline V gene lookup returns CDR1 SGHNT and CDR2 YYREEE (reference sequence). V lost 4 bases and J 5 bases, leaving 22 bases between the germline ends. CDR3 protein: CASSPDLGGRPNNEQFF. In DNA, the CDR3 is TGTGCCAGCAGCCCCGATTTAGGAGGGAGGCCCAACAATGAGCAGTTCTTC.